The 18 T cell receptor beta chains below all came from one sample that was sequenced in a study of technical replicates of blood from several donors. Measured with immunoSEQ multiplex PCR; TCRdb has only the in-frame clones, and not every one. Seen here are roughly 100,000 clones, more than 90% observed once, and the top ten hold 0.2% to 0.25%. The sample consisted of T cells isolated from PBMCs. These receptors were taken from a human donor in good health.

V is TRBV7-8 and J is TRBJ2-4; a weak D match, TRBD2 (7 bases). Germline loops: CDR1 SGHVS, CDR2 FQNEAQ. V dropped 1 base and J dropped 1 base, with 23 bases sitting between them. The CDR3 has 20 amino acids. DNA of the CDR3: TGTGCCAGCAGCTTAGGGCAATTGGGGGGGCGGGATAAGGCCAAAAACATTCAGTACTTC. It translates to CASSLGQLGGRDKAKNIQYF.

The CDR3 here is CASRPDTGTSITKNIQYF. CDR3 DNA: TGTGCCAGTAGACCGGACACTGGGACAAGCATAACCAAAAACATTCAGTACTTC. The chain couples TRBV19 to TRBJ2-4, with D perhaps matching TRBD1 (6 bases). CDR3 length equals 18 residues. CDR1 and CDR2 from the germline V gene are LNHDA and SQIVND (reference sequence). V dropped 6 bases and J dropped 2 bases, with 23 bases sitting between them.

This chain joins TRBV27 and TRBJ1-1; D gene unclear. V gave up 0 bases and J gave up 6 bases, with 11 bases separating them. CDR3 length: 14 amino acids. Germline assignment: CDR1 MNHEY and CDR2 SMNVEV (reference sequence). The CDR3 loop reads CASSLSHTAPEAFF. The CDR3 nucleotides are TGTGCCAGCAGTTTATCGCATACAGCTCCTGAAGCTTTCTTT.

The CDR3, as DNA: TGTGCCACCAGCAGAGATTGGCTGAACACCGGGGAGCTGTTTTTT. Protein sequence: CATSRDWLNTGELFF. V gene TRBV15 combines with J gene TRBJ2-2; D remains ambiguous. The germline gives CDR1 LNHNV, CDR2 YYDKDF (reference sequence). CDR3 length: 15 amino acids. V was clipped by 0 bases and J by 1 base, with 6 bases between them.

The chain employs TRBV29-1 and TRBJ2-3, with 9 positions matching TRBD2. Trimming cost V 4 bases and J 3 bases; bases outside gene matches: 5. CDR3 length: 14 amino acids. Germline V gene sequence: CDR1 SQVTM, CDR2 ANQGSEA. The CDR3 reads CSVAREGVTDTQYF. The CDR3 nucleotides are TGCAGCGTTGCGCGGGAGGGAGTGACAGATACGCAGTATTTT.

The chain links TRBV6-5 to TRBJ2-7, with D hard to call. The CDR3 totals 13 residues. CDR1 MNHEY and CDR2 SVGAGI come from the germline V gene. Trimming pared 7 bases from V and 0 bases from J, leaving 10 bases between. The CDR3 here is CASNGGYSYEQYF. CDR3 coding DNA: TGTGCCAGCAATGGCGGATACTCCTACGAGCAGTACTTC.

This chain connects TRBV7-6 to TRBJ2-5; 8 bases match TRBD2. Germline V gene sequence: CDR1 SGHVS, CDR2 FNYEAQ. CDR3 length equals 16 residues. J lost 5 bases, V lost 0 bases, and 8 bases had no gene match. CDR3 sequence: CASSLARPAGEETQYF. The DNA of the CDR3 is TGTGCCAGCAGCTTAGCCCGGCCAGCGGGAGAGGAGACCCAGTACTTC.

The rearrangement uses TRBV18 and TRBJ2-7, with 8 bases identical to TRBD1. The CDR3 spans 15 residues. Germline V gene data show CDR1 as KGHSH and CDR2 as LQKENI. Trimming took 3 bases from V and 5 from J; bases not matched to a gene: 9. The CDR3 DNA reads TGTGCCAGCTCACCCCAGGCCCAGGGGGCACACGAGCAGTACTTC. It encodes CASSPQAQGAHEQYF. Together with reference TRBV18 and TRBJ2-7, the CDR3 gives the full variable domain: NAGVMQNPRHLVRRRGQEARLRCSPMKGHSHVYWYRQLPEEGLKFMVYLQKENIIDESGMPKERFSAEFPKEGPSILRIQQVVRGDSAAYFCASSPQAQGAHEQYFGPGTRLTVT.

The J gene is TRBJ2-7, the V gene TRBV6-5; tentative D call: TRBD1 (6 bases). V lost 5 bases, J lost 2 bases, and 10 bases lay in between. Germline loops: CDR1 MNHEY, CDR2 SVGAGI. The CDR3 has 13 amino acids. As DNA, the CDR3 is TGTGCCAGCAGTCAGGGGTCAGCCTACGAGCAGTACTTC. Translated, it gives CASSQGSAYEQYF.

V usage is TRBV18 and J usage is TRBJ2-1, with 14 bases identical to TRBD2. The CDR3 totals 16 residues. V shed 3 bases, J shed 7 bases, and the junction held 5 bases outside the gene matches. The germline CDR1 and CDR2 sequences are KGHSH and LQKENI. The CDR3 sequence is CASSPGLAGVQNEQFF. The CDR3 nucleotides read TGTGCCAGCTCACCGGGACTAGCGGGAGTCCAGAATGAGCAGTTCTTC.

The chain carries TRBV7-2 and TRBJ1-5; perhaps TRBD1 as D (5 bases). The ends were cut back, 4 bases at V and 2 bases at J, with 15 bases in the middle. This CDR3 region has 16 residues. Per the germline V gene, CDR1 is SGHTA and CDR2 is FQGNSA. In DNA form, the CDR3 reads TGTGCCAGCAGCTGGGAGGGGTGGCGGGGCAATCAGCCCCAGCATTTT. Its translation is CASSWEGWRGNQPQHF.

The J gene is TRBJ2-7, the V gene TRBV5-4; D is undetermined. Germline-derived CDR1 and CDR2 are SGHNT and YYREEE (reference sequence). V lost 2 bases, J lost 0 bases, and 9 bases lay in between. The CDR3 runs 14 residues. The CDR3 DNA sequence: TGTGCCAGCAGCTTTGGAGATAGCTCCTACGAGCAGTACTTC. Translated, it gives CASSFGDSSYEQYF.

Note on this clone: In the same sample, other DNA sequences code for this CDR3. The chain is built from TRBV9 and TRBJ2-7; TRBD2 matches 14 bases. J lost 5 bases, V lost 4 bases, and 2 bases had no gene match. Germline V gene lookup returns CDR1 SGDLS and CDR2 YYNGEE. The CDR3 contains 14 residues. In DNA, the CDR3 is TGTGCCAGCAGCTTGGGACTAGCGGGGGACGAGCAGTACTTC. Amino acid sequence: CASSLGLAGDEQYF.

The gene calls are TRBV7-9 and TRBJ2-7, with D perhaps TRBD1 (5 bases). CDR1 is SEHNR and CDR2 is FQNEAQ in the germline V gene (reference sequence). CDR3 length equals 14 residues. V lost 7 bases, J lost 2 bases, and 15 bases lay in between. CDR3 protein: CASTPRQGTYEQYF. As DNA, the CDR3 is TGTGCCAGCACCCCTAGGCAGGGAACCTACGAGCAGTACTTC. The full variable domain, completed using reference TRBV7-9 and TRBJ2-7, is DTGVSQNPRHKITKRGQNVTFRCDPISEHNRLYWYRQTLGQGPEFLTYFQNEAQLEKSRLLSDRFSAERPKGSFSTLEIQRTEQGDSAMYLCASTPRQGTYEQYFGPGTRLTVT.

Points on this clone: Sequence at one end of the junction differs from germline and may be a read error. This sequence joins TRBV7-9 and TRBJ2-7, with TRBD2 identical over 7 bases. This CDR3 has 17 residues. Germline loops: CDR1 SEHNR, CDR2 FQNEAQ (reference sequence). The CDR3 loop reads CASSIAPSGRPSYEQYF. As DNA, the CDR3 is TGTGCCAGCAGCATAGCCCCGTCCGGGAGGCCGTCCTACGAGCAGTACTTC.

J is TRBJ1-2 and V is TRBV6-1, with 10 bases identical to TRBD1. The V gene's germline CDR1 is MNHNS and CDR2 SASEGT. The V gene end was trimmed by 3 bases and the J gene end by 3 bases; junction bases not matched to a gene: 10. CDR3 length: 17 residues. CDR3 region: CASSDVPGQGMDYGYTF. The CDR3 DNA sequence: TGTGCCAGCAGTGACGTCCCGGGACAGGGGATGGACTATGGCTACACCTTC.

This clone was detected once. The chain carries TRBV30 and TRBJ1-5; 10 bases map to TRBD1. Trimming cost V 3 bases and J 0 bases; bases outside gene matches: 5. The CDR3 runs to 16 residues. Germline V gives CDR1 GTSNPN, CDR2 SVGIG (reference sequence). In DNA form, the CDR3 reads TGTGCCTGGAGGAGACAGGGGGCCGGTAGCAATCAGCCCCAGCATTTT. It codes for CAWRRQGAGSNQPQHF.

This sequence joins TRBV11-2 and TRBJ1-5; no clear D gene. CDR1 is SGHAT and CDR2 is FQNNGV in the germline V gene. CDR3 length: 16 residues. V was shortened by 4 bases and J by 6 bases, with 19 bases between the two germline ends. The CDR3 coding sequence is TGTGCCAGCAGCTCAGGCACTCGGCACGGCGCTCAGCCCCAGCATTTT. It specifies CASSSGTRHGAQPQHF. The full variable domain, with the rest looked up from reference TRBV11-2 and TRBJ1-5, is EAGVAQSPRYKIIEKRQSVAFWCNPISGHATLYWYQQILGQGPKLLIQFQNNGVVDDSQLPKDRFSAERLKGVDSTLKIQPAKLEDSAVYLCASSSGTRHGAQPQHFGDGTRLSIL.